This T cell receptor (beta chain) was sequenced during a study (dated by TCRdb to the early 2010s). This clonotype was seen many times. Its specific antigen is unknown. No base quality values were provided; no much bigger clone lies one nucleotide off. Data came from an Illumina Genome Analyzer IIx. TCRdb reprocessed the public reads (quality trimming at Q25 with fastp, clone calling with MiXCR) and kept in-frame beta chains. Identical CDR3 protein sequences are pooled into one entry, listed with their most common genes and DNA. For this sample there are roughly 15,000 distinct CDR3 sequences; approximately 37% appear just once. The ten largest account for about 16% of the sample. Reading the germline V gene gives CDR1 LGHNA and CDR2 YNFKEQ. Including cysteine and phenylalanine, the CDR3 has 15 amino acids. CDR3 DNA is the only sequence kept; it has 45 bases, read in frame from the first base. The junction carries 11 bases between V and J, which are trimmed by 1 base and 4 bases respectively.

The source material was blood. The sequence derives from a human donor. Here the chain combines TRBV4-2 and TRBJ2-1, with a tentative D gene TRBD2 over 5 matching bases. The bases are TGTGCCAGCAGCCAAGCCAGCGGAGCGTACAATGAGCAGTTCTTC. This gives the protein CASSQASGAYNEQFF.